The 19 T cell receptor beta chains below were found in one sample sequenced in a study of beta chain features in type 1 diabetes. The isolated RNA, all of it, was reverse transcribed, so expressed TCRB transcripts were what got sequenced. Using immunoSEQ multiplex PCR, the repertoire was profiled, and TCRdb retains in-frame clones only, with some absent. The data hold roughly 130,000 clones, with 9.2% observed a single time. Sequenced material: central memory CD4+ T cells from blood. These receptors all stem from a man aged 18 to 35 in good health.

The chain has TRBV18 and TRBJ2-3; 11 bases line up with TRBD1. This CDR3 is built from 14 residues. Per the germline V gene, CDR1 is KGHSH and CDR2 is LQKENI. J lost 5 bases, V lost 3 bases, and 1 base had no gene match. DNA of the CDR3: TGTGCCAGCTCACCCGGGACAGGGGGAGATACGCAGTATTTT. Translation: CASSPGTGGDTQYF.

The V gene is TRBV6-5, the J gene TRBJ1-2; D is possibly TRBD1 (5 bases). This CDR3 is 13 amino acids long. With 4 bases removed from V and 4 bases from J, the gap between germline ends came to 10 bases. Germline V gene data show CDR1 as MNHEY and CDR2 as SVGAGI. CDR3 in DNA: TGTGCCAGCAGTTGGGAGGGGTCCTATGGCTACACCTTC. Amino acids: CASSWEGSYGYTF.

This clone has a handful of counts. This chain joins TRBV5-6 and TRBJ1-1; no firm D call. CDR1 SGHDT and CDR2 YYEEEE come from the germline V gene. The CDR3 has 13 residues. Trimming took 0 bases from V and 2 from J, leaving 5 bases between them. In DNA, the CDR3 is TGTGCCAGCAGCTTGGATATTAACACTGAAGCTTTCTTT. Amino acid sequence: CASSLDINTEAFF.

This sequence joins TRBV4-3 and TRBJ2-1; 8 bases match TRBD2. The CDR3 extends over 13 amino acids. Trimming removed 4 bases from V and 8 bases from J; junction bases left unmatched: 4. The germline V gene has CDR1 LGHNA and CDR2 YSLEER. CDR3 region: CASSLGLADEQFF. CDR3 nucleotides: TGCGCCAGCAGCCTCGGACTAGCCGATGAGCAGTTCTTC.

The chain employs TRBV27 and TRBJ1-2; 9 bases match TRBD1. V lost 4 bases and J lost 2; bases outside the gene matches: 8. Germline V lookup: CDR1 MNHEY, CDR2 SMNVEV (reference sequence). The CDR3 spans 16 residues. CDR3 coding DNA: TGTGCCAGCAGTTCACGACAACAGGGGGCAAACTATGGCTACACCTTC. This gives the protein CASSSRQQGANYGYTF.

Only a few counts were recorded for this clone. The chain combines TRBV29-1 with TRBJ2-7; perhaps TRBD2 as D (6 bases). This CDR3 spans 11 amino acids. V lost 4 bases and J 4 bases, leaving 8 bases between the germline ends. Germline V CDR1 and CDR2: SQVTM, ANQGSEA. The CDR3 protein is CSVGTTYEQYF. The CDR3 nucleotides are TGCAGCGTTGGGACTACGTACGAGCAGTACTTC.

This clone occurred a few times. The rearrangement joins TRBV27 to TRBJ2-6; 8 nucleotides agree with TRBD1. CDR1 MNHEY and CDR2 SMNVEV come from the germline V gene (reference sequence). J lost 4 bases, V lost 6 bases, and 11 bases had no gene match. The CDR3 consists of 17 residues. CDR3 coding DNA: TGTGCCAGCAGGAAATGGCAGGGGGCGCGAGGGGCCAACGTCCTGACTTTC. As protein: CASRKWQGARGANVLTF.

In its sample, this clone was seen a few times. In nucleotides, the CDR3 is TGTGCCAGCGTAACGGGACAGGGAAACGATGAGCAGTTCTTC. This sequence encodes CASVTGQGNDEQFF. The chain carries TRBV7-2 and TRBJ2-1, with 9 bases fitting TRBD1. CDR3 size: 14 residues. The V gene end was trimmed by 8 bases and the J gene end by 8 bases; junction bases not matched to a gene: 10. CDR1 and CDR2 from the germline V gene are SGHTA and FQGNSA.

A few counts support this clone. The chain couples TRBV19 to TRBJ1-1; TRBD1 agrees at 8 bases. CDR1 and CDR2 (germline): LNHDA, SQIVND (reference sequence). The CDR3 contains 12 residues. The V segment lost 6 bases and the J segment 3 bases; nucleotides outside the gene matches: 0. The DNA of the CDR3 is TGTGCCAGTAGGGACAGGGACACTGAAGCTTTCTTT. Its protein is CASRDRDTEAFF.

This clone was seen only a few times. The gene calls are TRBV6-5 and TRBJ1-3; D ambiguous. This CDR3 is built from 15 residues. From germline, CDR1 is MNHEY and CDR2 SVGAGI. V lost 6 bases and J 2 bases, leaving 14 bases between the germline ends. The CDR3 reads CASRNSGRAGNTIYF. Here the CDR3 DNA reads TGTGCCAGCAGAAACAGCGGTCGGGCTGGAAACACCATATATTTT.

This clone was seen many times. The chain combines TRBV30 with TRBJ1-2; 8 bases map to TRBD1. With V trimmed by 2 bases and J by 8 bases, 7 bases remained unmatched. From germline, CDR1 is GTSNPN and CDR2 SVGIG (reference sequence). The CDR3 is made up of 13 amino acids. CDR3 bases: TGTGCCTGGAGTCCCACAGGGGGTAGAGGCTACACCTTC. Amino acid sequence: CAWSPTGGRGYTF.

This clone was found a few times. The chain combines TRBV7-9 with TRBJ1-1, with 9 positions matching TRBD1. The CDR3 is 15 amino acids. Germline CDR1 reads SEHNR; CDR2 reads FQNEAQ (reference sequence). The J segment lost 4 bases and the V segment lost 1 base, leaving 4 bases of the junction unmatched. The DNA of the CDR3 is TGTGCCAGCAGCTTAGGGGGACAGGGCGGCACTGAAGCTTTCTTT. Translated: CASSLGGQGGTEAFF.

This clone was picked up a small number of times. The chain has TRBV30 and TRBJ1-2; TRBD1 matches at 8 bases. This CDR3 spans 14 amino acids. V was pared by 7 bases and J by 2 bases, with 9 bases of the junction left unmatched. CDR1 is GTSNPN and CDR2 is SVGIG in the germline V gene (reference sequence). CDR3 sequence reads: CAYQGAGSNYGYTF. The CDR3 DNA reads TGTGCCTACCAGGGGGCGGGCTCAAACTATGGCTACACCTTC. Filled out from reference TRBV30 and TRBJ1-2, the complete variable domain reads SQTIHQWPATLVQPVGSPLSLECTVEGTSNPNLYWYRQAAGRGLQLLFYSVGIGQISSEVPQNLSASRPQDRQFILSSKKLLLSDSGFYLCAYQGAGSNYGYTFGSGTRLTVV.

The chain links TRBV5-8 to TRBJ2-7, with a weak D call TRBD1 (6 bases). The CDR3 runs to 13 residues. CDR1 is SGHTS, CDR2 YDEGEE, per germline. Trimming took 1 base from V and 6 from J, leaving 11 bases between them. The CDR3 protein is CASSLQQGSEQYF. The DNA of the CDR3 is TGTGCCAGCAGCTTGCAACAGGGCTCCGAGCAGTACTTC.

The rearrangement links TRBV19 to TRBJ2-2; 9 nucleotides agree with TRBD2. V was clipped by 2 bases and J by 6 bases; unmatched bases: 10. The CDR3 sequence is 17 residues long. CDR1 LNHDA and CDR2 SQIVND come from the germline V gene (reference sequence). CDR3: CASSIPRGGGSSGELFF. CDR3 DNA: TGTGCCAGTAGTATACCGCGGGGGGGTGGTTCATCCGGGGAGCTGTTTTTT.

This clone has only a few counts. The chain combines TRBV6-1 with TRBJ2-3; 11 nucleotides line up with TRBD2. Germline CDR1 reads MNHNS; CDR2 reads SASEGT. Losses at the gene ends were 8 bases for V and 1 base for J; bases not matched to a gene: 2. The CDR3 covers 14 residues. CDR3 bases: TGTGCCAGCTCTAGCGGGGGGCGCACAGATACGCAGTATTTT. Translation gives CASSSGGRTDTQYF.

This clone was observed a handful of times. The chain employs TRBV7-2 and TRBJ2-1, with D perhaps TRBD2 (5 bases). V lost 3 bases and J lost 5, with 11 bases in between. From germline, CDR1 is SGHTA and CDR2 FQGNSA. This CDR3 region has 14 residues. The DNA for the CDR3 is TGTGCCAGCAGCTTCGGGTCGGGAAACAATGAGCAGTTCTTC. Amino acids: CASSFGSGNNEQFF. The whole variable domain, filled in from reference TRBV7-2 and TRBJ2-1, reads GAGVSQSPSNKVTEKGKDVELRCDPISGHTALYWYRQSLGQGLEFLIYFQGNSAPDKSGLPSDRFSAERTGGSVSTLTIQRTQQEDSAVYLCASSFGSGNNEQFFGPGTRLTVL.

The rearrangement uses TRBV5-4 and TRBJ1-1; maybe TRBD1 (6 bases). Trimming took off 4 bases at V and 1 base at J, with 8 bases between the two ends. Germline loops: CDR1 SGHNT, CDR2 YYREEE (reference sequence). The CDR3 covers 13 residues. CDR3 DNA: TGTGCCAGCAGCAGGACAGCGAACACTGAAGCTTTCTTT. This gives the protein CASSRTANTEAFF.

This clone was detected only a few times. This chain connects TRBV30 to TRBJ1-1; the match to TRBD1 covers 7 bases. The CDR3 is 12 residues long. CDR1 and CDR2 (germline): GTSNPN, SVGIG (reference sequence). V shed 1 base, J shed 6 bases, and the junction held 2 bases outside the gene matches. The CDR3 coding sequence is TGTGCCTGGAGTGACAGGGGCCCTGAAGCTTTCTTT. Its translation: CAWSDRGPEAFF.